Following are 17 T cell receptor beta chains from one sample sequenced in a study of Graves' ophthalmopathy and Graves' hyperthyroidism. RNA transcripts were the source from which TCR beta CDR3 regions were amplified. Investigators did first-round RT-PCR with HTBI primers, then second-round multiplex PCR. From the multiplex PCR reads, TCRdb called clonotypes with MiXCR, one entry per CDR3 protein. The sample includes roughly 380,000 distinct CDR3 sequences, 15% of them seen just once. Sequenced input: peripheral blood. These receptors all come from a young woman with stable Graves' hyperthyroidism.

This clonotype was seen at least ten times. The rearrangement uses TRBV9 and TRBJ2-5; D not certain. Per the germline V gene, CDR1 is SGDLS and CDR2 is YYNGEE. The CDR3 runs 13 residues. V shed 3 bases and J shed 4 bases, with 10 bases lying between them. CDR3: CASSAGLLETQYF. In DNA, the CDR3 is TGTGCCAGCAGCGCCGGCCTGTTAGAGACCCAGTACTTC.

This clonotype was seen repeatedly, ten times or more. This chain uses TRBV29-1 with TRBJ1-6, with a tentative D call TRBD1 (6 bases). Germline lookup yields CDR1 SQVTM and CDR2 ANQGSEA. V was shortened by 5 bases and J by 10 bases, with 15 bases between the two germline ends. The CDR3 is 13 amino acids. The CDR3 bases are TGCAGCGTTCTCACAGGGCGGGACTCACCCCTCCACTTT. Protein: CSVLTGRDSPLHF.

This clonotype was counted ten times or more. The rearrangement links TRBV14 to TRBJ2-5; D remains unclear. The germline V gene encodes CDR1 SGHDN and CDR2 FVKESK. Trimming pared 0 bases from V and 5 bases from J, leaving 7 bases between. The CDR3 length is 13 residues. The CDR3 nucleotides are TGTGCCAGCAGCCAAGATTTGCGTGAGACCCAGTACTTC. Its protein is CASSQDLRETQYF.

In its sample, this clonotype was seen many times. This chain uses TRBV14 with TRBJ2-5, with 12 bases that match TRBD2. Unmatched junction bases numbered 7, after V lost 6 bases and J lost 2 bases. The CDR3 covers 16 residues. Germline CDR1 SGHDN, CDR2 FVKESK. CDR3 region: CASRAGTSGSQETQYF. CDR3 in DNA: TGTGCCAGCAGGGCCGGGACTAGCGGGTCACAAGAGACCCAGTACTTC.

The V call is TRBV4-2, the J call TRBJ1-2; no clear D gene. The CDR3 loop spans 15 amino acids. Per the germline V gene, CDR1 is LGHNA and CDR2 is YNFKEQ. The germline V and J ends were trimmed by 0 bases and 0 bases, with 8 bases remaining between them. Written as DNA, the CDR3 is TGTGCCAGCAGCCAAGAAGCCGTAGCTAACTATGGCTACACCTTC. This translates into CASSQEAVANYGYTF.

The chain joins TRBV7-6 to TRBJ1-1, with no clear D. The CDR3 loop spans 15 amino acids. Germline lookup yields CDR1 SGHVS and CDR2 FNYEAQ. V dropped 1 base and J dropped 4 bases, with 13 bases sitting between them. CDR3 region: CASSLVTKRSTEAFF. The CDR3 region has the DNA TGTGCCAGCAGCTTAGTTACTAAACGTTCCACTGAAGCTTTCTTT.

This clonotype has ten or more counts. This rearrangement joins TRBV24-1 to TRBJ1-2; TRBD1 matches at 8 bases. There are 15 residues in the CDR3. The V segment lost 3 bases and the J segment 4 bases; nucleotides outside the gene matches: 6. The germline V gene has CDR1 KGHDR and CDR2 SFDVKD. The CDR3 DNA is TGTGCCACCAGTGATGTCACCGGGACAGGCTATGGCTACACCTTC. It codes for CATSDVTGTGYGYTF.

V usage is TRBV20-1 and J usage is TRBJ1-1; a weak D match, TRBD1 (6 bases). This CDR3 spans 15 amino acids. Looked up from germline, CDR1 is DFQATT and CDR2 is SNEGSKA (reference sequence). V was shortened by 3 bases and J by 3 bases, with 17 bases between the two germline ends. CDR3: CSARGVRGGHTEAFF. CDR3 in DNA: TGCAGTGCTAGGGGAGTGCGGGGGGGGCACACTGAAGCTTTCTTT.

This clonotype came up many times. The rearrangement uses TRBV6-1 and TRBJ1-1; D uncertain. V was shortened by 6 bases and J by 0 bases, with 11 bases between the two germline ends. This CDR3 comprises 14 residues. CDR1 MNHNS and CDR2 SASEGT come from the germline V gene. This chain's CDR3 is CASRGWKMNTEAFF. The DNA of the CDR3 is TGTGCCAGCAGGGGATGGAAAATGAACACTGAAGCTTTCTTT.

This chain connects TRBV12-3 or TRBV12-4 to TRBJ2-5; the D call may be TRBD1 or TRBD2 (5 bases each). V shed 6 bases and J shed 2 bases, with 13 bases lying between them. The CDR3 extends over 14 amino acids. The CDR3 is CASRTGTDQETQYF. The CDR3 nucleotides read TGTGCCAGCAGAACCGGGACGGATCAAGAGACCCAGTACTTC.

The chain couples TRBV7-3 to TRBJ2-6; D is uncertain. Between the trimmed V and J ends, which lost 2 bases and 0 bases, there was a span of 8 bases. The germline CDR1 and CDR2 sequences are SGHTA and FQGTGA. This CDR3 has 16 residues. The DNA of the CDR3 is TGTGCCAGCAGCTTATCCCCTAGCTCTGGGGCCAACGTCCTGACTTTC. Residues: CASSLSPSSGANVLTF.

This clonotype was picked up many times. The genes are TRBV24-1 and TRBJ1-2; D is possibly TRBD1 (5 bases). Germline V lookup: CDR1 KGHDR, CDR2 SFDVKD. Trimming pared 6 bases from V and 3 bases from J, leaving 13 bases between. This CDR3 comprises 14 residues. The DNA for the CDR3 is TGTGCCACCAGTTCGGGGCAAAGGCACTATGGCTACACCTTC. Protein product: CATSSGQRHYGYTF.

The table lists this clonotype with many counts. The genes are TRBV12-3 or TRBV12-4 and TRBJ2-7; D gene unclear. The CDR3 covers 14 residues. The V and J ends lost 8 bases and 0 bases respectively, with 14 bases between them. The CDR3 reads CASRMTGHSYEQYF. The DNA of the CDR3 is TGTGCCAGCCGAATGACCGGGCACTCCTACGAGCAGTACTTC.

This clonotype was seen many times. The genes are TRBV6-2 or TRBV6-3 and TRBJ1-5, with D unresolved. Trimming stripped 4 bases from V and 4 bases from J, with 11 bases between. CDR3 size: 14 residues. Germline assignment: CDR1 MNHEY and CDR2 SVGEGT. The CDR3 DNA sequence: TGTGCCAGCAGTTTGTGGACGGGGAATCAGCCCCAGCATTTT. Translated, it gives CASSLWTGNQPQHF.

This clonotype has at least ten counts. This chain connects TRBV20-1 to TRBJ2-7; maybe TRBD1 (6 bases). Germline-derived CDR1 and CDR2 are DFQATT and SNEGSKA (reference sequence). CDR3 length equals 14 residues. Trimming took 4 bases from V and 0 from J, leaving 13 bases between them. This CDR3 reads CSAKTGHSSYEQYF. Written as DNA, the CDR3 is TGCAGTGCTAAAACAGGGCATAGCTCCTACGAGCAGTACTTC.

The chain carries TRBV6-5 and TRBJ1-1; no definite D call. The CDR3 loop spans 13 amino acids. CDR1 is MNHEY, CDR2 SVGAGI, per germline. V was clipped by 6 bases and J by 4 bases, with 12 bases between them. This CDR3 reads CASSLKRATEAFF. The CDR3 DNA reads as TGTGCCAGCAGCTTAAAGCGAGCCACTGAAGCTTTCTTT.

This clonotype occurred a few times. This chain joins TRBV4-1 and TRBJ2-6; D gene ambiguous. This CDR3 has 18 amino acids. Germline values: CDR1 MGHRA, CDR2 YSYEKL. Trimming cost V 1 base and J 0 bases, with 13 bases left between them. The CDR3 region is CASSQGGAWGSGANVLTF. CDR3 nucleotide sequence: TGCGCCAGCAGCCAAGGTGGCGCGTGGGGCTCTGGGGCCAACGTCCTGACTTTC.